The rows below give T cell receptor beta chains drawn from one sample of a study of T cells after posttransplantation cyclophosphamide. Data came from immunoSEQ multiplex PCR; TCRdb stores just in-frame clones and leaves some out. The profile shows some 49,000 clones, roughly nine tenths of them singletons. The sequenced sample consisted of PBMCs. The receptors stem from a woman aged 50 to 65 in good health and a related stem cell transplant donor. Each CDR3 is given with its conserved first and last residue. D genes are given only for firm matches. Rows may omit the clone size; those that give it use once, few, many or a size class.

TRBJ2-7 15 . . TRBV28 TGTGCCAGCAGCCGAGGAGGGACCGAAGGATACGAGCAGTACTTC CASSRGGTEGYEQYF
TRBJ2-7 15 . . TRBV19 TGTGCCAGTAGTATCAATCCCAGGGAAGGGTACGAGCAGTACTTC CASSINPREGYEQYF
TRBJ2-1 15 . . TRBV5-4 TGTGCCAGCAGCTTGGGAGTAAATCGCTACAATGAGCAGTTCTTC CASSLGVNRYNEQFF
TRBJ2-1 13 once . TRBV6-5 TGTGCCAGCAGTTACTCGATGTCGGGTGAGCAGTTCTTC CASSYSMSGEQFF
TRBJ2-2 14 . . TRBV2 TGTGCCAGCATAGAGGGGGTGAACACCGGGGAGCTGTTTTTT CASIEGVNTGELFF
TRBJ1-2 15 . TRBD1 TRBV7-3 TGTGCCAGCAGCGCAACCGGGACAGGCATCTATGGCTACACCTTC CASSATGTGIYGYTF
TRBJ2-1 15 . TRBD2 TRBV7-3 TGTGCCAGCAGCCCCTCCCTAGCGGGAGCGGCTGAGCAGTTCTTC CASSPSLAGAAEQFF
TRBJ2-3 13 . . TRBV2 TGTGCCAGTCGGGAGAGATACACAGATACGCAGTATTTT CASRERYTDTQYF
TRBJ2-2 13 . . TRBV10-3 TGTGCCATCAGTCGACATGACACCGGGGAGCTGTTTTTT CAISRHDTGELFF
TRBJ2-5 13 . . TRBV9 TGTGCCAGCAGCGTAGACAGCCAAGAGACCCAGTACTTC CASSVDSQETQYF
TRBJ1-1 13 once . TRBV6-4 TGTGCCAGCAGTGTAGGGGAGAACACTGAAGCTTTCTTT CASSVGENTEAFF
TRBJ2-1 13 . . TRBV19 TGTGCCAGTAGTATCCCATCCAGGTCTGAGCAGTTCTTC CASSIPSRSEQFF
TRBJ1-5 16 . TRBD1 TRBV6-5 TGTGCCAGCAGTTCAGAGGGGGCAGGGAGCAATCAGCCCCAGCATTTT CASSSEGAGSNQPQHF
TRBJ1-3 17 . . TRBV11-2 TGTGCCAGCAGCTTAGATCTTCCACAGTCCTCTGGAAACACCATATATTTT CASSLDLPQSSGNTIYF
TRBJ1-4 13 . . TRBV6-5 TGTGCCAGCAGTAAGCGGCGGGATGAAAAACTGTTTTTT CASSKRRDEKLFF
TRBJ2-3 14 once . TRBV6-4 TGTGCCAGCAGTGATGAGGAGAACACAGATACGCAGTATTTT CASSDEENTDTQYF
TRBJ1-1 15 . . TRBV7-2 TGTGCCAGCAGCTTAATCCCAAGCCTGAACACTGAAGCTTTCTTT CASSLIPSLNTEAFF
TRBJ2-7 16 . TRBD2 TRBV7-2 TGTGCCAGCAGCTTAGCTAGCGGGGGGCCCTCCTACGAGCAGTACTTC CASSLASGGPSYEQYF
TRBJ2-7 17 . TRBD2 TRBV27 TGTGCCAGCAGTCCATTTCTCGGGGGAAGCGGGATTTACGAGCAGTACTTC CASSPFLGGSGIYEQYF
TRBJ2-1 14 . TRBD2 TRBV5-1 TGCGCCAGCAGCTCTAGCGGGGGCTGGAATGAGCAGTTCTTC CASSSSGGWNEQFF